This T cell receptor beta chain emerged from a study of blood T cell repertoires in COVID-19. Clones were read by immunoSEQ multiplex PCR, and TCRdb kept only the in-frame ones, dropping some. The sample carries over 120,000 clones, roughly 90% recorded once. Trimming cost V 6 bases and J 0 bases; bases outside gene matches: 11. Germline V CDR1 and CDR2: SGHNT, YYREEE (reference sequence). The CDR3 length is 18 residues. The specimen was peripheral blood. This chain uses TRBV5-4 with TRBJ2-7; 14 nucleotides align to TRBD2. This sequence was found in a human donor in a cohort sampled during active COVID-19. The CDR3 loop reads CASTRGGTSGGSSYEQYF. As DNA, the CDR3 is TGTGCCAGCACCAGGGGTGGGACTAGCGGGGGCTCCTCCTACGAGCAGTACTTC. The variable domain in full, completed from reference TRBV5-4 and TRBJ2-7, reads ETGVTQSPTHLIKTRGQQVTLRCSSQSGHNTVSWYQQALGQGPQFIFQYYREEENGRGNFPPRFSGLQFPNYSSELNVNALELDDSALYLCASTRGGTSGGSSYEQYFGPGTRLTVT.